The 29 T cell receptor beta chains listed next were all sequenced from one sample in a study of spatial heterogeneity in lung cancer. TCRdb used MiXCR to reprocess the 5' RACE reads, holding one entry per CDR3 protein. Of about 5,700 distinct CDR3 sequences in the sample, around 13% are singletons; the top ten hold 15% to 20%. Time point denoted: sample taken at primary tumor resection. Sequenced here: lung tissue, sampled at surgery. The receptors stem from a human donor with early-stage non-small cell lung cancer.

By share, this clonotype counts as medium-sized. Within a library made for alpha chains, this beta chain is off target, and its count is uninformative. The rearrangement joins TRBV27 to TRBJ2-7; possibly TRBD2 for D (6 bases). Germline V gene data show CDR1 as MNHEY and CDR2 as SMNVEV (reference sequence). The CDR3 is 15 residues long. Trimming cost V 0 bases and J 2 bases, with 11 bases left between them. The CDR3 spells CASSLSIGRTYEQYF. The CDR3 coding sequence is TGTGCCAGCAGTTTATCCATAGGGAGGACCTACGAGCAGTACTTC.

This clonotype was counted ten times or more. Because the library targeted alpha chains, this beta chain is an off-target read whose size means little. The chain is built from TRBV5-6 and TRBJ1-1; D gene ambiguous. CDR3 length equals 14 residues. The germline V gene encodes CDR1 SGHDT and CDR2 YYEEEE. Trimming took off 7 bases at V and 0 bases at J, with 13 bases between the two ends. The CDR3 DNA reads TGTGCCAGCTGGGAACGGGTTCTGAACACTGAAGCTTTCTTT. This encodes CASWERVLNTEAFF. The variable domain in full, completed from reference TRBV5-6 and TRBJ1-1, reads DAGVTQSPTHLIKTRGQQVTLRCSPKSGHDTVSWYQQALGQGPQFIFQYYEEEERQRGNFPDRFSGHQFPNYSSELNVNALLLGDSALYLCASWERVLNTEAFFGQGTRLTVV.

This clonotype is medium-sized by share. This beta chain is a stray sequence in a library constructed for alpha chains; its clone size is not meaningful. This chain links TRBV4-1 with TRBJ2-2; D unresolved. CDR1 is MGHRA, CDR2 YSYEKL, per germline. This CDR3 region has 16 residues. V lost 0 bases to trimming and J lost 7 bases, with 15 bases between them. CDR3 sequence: CASSQDLGQPYGELFF. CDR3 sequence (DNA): TGCGCCAGCAGCCAAGATTTAGGGCAGCCCTACGGGGAGCTGTTTTTT.

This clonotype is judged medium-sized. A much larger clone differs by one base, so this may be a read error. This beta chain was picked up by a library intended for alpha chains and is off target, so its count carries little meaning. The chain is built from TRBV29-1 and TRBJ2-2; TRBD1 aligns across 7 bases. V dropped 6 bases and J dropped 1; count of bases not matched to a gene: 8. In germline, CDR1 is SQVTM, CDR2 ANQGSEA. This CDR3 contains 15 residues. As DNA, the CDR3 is TGCAGCGTGGAGACAGGGTTGGAGAACACCGGGGAGCTGTTTTTT. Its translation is CSVETGLENTGELFF.

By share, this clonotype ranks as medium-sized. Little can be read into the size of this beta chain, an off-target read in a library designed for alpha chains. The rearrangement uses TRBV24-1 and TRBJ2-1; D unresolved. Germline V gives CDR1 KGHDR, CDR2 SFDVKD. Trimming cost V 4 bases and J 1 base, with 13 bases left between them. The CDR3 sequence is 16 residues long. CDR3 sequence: CATSDASSSSYNEQFF. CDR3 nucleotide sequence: TGTGCCACCAGTGACGCCTCCAGTAGTTCCTACAATGAGCAGTTCTTC.

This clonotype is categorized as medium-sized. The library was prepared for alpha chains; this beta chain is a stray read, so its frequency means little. In DNA, the CDR3 is TGTGCCAGCAGCATGACACGTTACTACGAGCAGTACTTC. Its translation is CASSMTRYYEQYF. V and J are TRBV9 and TRBJ2-7; the D is unclear. The CDR3 spans 13 residues. Germline assignment: CDR1 SGDLS and CDR2 YYNGEE. Trimming shortened V by 4 bases and J by 3 bases, and 11 bases separated the two germline ends.

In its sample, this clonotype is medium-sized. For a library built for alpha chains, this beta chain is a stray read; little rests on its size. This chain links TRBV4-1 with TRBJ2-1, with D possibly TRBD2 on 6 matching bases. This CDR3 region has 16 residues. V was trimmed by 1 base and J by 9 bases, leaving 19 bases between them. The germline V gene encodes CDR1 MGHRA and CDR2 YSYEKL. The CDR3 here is CASSQGRGVSLPEQFF. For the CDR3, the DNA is TGCGCCAGCAGCCAAGGTCGCGGGGTATCTCTACCTGAGCAGTTCTTC.

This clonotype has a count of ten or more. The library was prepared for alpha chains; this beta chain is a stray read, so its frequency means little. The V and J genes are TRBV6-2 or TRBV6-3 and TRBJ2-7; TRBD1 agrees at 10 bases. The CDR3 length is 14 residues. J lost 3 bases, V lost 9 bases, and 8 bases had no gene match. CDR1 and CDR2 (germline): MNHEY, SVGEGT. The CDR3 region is CASSRGQGVYEQYF. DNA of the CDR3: TGTGCCAGTTCCCGCGGACAGGGGGTCTACGAGCAGTACTTC.

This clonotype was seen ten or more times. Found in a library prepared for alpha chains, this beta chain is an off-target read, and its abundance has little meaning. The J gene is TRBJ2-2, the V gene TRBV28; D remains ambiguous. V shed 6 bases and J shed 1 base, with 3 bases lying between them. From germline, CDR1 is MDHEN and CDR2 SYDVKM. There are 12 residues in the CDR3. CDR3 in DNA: TGTGCCAGCAGCGAGAACACCGGGGAGCTGTTTTTT. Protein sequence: CASSENTGELFF.

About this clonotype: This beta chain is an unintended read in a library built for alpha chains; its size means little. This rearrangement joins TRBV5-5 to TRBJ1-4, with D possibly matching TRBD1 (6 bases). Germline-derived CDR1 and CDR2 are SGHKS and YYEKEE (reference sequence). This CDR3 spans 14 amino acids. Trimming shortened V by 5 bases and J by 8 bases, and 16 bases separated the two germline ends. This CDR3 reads CASSSRTEGEKLFF. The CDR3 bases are TGTGCCAGCAGTTCTCGGACAGAGGGAGAAAAACTGTTTTTT.

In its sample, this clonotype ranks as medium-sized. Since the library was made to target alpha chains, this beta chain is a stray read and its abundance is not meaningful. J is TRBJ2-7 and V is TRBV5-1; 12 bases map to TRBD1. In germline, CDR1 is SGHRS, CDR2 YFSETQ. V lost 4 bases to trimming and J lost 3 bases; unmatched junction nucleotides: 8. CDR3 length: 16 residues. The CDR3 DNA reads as TGCGCCAGCAGCCCGGGGACAGGGGGCTTTTTCTACGAGCAGTACTTC. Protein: CASSPGTGGFFYEQYF. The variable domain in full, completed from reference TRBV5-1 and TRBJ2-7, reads KAGVTQTPRYLIKTRGQQVTLSCSPISGHRSVSWYQQTPGQGLQFLFEYFSETQRNKGNFPGRFSGRQFSNSRSEMNVSTLELGDSALYLCASSPGTGGFFYEQYFGPGTRLTVT.

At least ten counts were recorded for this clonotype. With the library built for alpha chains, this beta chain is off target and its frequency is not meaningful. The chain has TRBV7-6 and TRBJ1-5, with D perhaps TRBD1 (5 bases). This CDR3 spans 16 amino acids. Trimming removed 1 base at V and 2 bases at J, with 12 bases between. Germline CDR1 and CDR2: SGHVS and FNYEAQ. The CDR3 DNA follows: TGTGCCAGCAGCTTAGGAGGGGATCGGCGCAATCAGCCCCAGCATTTT. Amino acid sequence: CASSLGGDRRNQPQHF. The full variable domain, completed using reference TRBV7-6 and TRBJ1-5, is GAGVSQSPRYKVTKRGQDVALRCDPISGHVSLYWYRQALGQGPEFLTYFNYEAQQDKSGLPNDRFSAERPEGSISTLTIQRTEQRDSAMYRCASSLGGDRRNQPQHFGDGTRLSIL.

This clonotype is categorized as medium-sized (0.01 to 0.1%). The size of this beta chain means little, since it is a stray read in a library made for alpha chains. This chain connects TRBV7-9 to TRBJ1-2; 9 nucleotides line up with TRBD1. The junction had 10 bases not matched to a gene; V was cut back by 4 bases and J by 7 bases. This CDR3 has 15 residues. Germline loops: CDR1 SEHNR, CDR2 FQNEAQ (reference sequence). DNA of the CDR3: TGTGCCAGCAGCTCACCGGGACAGGGAATGAGTGGCTACACCTTC. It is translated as CASSSPGQGMSGYTF. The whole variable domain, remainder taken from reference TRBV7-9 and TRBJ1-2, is DTGVSQNPRHKITKRGQNVTFRCDPISEHNRLYWYRQTLGQGPEFLTYFQNEAQLEKSRLLSDRFSAERPKGSFSTLEIQRTEQGDSAMYLCASSSPGQGMSGYTFGSGTRLTVV.

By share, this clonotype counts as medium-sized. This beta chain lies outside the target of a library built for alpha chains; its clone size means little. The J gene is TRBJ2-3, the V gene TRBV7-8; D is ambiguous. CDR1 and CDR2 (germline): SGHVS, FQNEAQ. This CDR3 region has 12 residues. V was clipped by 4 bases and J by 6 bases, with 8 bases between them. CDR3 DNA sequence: TGTGCCAGCAGCTGGAGAACGGATACGCAGTATTTT. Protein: CASSWRTDTQYF.

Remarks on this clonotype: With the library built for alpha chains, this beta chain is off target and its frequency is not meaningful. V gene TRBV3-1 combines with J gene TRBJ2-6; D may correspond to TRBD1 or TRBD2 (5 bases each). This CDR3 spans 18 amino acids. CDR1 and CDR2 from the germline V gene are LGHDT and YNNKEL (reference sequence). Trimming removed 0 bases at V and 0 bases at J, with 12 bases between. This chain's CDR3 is CASSQEGRSPSGANVLTF. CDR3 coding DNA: TGTGCCAGCAGCCAAGAGGGACGTTCCCCCTCTGGGGCCAACGTCCTGACTTTC.

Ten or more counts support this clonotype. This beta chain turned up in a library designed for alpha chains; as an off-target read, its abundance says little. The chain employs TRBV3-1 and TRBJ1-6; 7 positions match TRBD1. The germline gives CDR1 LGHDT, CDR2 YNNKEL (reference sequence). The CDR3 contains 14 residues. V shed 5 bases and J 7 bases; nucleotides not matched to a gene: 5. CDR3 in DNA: TGTGCCAGCAGCGGGGGACAGACGAATTCACCCCTCCACTTT. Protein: CASSGGQTNSPLHF.

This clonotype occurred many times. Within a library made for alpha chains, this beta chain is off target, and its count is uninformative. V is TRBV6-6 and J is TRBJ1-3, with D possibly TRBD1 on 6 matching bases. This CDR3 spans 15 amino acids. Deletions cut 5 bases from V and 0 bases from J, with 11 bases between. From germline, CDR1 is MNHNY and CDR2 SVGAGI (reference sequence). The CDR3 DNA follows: TGTGCCAGCAGTAGAGGGGGAAACTCTGGAAACACCATATATTTT. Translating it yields CASSRGGNSGNTIYF.

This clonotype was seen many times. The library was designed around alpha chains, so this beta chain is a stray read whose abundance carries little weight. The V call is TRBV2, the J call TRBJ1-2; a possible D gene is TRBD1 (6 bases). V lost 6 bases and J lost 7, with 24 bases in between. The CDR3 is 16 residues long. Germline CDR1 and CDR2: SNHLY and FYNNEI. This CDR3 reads CASRENSLQGYSGYTF. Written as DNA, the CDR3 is TGTGCCAGCAGAGAAAACTCCCTACAGGGATATAGTGGCTACACCTTC.

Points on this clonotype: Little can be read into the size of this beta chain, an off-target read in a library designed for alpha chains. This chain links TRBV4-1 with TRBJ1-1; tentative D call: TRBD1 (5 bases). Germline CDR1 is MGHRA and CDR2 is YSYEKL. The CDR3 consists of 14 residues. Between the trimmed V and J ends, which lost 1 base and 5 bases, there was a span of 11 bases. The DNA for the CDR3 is TGCGCCAGCAGCCAAGGAGAGGGGAGAACTGAAGCTTTCTTT. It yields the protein CASSQGEGRTEAFF.

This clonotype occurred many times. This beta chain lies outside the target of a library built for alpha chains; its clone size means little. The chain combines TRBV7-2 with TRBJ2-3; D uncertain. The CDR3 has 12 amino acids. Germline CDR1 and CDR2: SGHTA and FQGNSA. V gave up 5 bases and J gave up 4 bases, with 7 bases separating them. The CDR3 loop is CASSPGPDTQYF. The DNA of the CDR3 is TGTGCCAGCAGCCCAGGTCCAGATACGCAGTATTTT.

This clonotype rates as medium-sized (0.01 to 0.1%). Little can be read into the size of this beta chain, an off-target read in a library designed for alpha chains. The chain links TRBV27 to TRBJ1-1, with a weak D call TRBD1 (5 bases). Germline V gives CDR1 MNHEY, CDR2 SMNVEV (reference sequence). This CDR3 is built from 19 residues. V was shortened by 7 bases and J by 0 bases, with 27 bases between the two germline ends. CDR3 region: CASNQTPIGPGPMNTEAFF. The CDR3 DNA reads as TGTGCCAGCAACCAAACCCCCATCGGGCCAGGGCCTATGAACACTGAAGCTTTCTTT.

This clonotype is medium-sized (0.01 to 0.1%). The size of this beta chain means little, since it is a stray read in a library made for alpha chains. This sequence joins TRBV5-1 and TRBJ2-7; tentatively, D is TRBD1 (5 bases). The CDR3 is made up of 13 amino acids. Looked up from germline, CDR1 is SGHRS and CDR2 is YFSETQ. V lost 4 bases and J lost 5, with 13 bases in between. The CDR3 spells CASSGRVLDEQYF. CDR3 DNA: TGCGCCAGCAGCGGCAGGGTGCTGGACGAGCAGTACTTC.

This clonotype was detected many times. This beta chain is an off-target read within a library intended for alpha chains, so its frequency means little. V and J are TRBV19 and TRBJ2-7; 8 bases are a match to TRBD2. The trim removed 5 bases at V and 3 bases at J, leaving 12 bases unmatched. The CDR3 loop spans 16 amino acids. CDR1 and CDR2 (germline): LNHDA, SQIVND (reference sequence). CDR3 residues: CASSSHSSGSFYEQYF. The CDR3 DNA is TGTGCCAGTAGTTCCCACTCAAGCGGGAGTTTCTACGAGCAGTACTTC.

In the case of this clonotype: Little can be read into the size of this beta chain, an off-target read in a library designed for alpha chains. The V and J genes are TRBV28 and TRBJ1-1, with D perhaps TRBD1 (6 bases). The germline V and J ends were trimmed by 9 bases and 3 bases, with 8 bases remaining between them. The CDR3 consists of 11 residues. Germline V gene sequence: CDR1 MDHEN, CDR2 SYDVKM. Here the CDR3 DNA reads TGTGCCAGTGGGACACACACTGAAGCTTTCTTT. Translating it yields CASGTHTEAFF.

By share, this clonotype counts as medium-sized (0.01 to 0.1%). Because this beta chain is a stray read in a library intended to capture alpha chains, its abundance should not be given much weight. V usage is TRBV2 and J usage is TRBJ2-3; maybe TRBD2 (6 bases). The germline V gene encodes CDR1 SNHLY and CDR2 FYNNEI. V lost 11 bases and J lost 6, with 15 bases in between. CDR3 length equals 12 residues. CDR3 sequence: CASQRASDTQYF. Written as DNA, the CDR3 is TGTGCCTCCCAGCGGGCCTCGGATACGCAGTATTTT.

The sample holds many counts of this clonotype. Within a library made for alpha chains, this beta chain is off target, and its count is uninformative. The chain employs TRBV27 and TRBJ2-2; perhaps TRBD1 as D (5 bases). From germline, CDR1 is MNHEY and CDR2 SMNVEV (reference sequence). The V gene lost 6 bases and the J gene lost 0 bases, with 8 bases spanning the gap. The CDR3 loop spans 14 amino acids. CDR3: CASRGLANTGELFF. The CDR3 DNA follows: TGTGCCAGCAGGGGGCTCGCGAACACCGGGGAGCTGTTTTTT.

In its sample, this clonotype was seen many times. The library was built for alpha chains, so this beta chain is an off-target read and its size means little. Written as DNA, the CDR3 is TGTGCCACCAGTGACGGAGGCCCTGGGACCGGGGAGCTGTTTTTT. As protein: CATSDGGPGTGELFF. The chain couples TRBV24-1 to TRBJ2-2; TRBD2 is a possible D gene (5 bases). The germline V gene encodes CDR1 KGHDR and CDR2 SFDVKD. Trimming took 4 bases from V and 5 from J, leaving 13 bases between them. The CDR3 sequence is 15 residues long.

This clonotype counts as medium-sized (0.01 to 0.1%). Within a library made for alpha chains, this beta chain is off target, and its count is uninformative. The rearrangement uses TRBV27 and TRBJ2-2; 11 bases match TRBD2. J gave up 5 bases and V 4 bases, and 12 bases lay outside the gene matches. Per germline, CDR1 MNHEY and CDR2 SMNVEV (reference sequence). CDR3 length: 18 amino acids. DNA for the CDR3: TGTGCCAGCAGTTCAGCCACTAGCGGGAGTCCTACAACCGGGGAGCTGTTTTTT. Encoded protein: CASSSATSGSPTTGELFF.

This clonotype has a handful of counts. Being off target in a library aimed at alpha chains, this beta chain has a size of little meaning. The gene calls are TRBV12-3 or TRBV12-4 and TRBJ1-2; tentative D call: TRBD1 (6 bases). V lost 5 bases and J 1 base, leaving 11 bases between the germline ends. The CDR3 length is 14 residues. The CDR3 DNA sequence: TGTGCCAGCAGTCCCAACAGGGTTAACTATGGCTACACCTTC. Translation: CASSPNRVNYGYTF.